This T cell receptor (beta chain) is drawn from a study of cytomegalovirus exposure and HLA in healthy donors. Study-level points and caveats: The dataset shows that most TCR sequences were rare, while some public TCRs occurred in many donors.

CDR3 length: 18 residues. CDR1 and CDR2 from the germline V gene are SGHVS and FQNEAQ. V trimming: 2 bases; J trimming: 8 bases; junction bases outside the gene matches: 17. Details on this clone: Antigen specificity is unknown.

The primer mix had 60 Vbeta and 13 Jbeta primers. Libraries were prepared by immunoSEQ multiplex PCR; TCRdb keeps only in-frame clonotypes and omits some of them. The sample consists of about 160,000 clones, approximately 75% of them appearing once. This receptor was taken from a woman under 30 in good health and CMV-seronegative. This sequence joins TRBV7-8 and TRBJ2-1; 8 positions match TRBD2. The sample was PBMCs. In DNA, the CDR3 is TGTGCCAGCAGCTTATTTGTGGGTGCAGCGGGAGTATTCGATGAGCAGTTCTTC. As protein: CASSLFVGAAGVFDEQFF.